The 29 T cell receptor beta chains below come from one sample, sequenced in a study of cytomegalovirus exposure and HLA in healthy donors. Both 60 Vbeta primers and 13 Jbeta primers went into the PCR. Repertoires were generated with immunoSEQ multiplex PCR, while TCRdb's copy carries only in-frame clones and drops some. The sample records more than 95,000 clones, 76% being singletons. Sequences were obtained from PBMCs. These receptors all stem from a man aged 50 to 59 in good health and CMV-seronegative.

The V gene is TRBV6-4, the J gene TRBJ1-1, with 8 bases lining up with TRBD1. J lost 7 bases, V lost 4 bases, and 11 bases had no gene match. CDR1 and CDR2 from the germline V gene are MRHNA and SNTAGT. The CDR3 runs 15 residues. Written as DNA, the CDR3 is TGTGCCAGCAGTGCCACGACAGGGGAGGCGGGTGAAGCTTTCTTT. Protein sequence: CASSATTGEAGEAFF.

The chain combines TRBV29-1 with TRBJ2-1; D is unresolved. The CDR3 runs to 14 residues. Germline assignment: CDR1 SQVTM and CDR2 ANQGSEA. Trimming stripped 7 bases from V and 2 bases from J, with 15 bases between. CDR3 nucleotides: TGCAGCGCGACGTCGAGCGATACCTACAATGAGCAGTTCTTC. It is translated as CSATSSDTYNEQFF.

The chain recombines TRBV9 with TRBJ1-1; D is possibly TRBD1 (5 bases). There are 13 residues in the CDR3. From germline, CDR1 is SGDLS and CDR2 YYNGEE. Trimming shortened V by 0 bases and J by 7 bases, and 10 bases separated the two germline ends. CDR3 sequence: CASSVVSRDEAFF. As DNA, the CDR3 is TGTGCCAGCAGCGTAGTAAGCAGGGATGAAGCTTTCTTT. The full variable domain, in which reference TRBV9 and TRBJ1-1 provide the parts outside the CDR3, is DSGVTQTPKHLITATGQRVTLRCSPRSGDLSVYWYQQSLDQGLQFLIQYYNGEERAKGNILERFSAQQFPDLHSELNLSSLELGDSALYFCASSVVSRDEAFFGQGTRLTVV.

The chain couples TRBV6-5 to TRBJ1-2, with TRBD1 matching over 8 bases. The CDR3 consists of 15 residues. Germline V CDR1 and CDR2: MNHEY, SVGAGI. The junction had 5 bases not matched to a gene; V was cut back by 0 bases and J by 5 bases. CDR3: CASSYSGQGSYGYTF. CDR3 coding DNA: TGTGCCAGCAGTTACTCTGGACAGGGATCTTATGGCTACACCTTC.

This rearrangement joins TRBV5-1 to TRBJ2-4, with unresolved D. V was shortened by 4 bases and J by 6 bases, with 17 bases between the two germline ends. This CDR3 spans 15 amino acids. Germline V CDR1 and CDR2: SGHRS, YFSETQ. The CDR3 is CASSPSLSTGNIQYF. CDR3 DNA: TGCGCCAGCAGCCCATCCCTGTCGACGGGAAACATTCAGTACTTC.

In its sample, this clone was seen once. This chain uses TRBV7-8 with TRBJ2-2; TRBD1 might be the D (6 bases). V shed 5 bases and J shed 6 bases, with 22 bases lying between them. The CDR3 extends over 17 amino acids. Germline CDR1 is SGHVS and CDR2 is FQNEAQ. Here the CDR3 DNA reads TGTGCCAGCAGCCGTCGCAACACAGGGAGAGATCCCGGGGAGCTGTTTTTT. Protein: CASSRRNTGRDPGELFF.

The chain combines TRBV19 with TRBJ2-1; TRBD1 aligns across 7 bases. V dropped 6 bases and J dropped 10; count of bases not matched to a gene: 6. The CDR3 totals 12 residues. Germline V CDR1 and CDR2: LNHDA, SQIVND (reference sequence). The CDR3 bases are TGTGCCAGTAGCGACAGGGAGTTGGAGCAGTTCTTC. Its protein product is CASSDRELEQFF. Full variable domain (remainder filled in from reference TRBV19 and TRBJ2-1): DGGITQSPKYLFRKEGQNVTLSCEQNLNHDAMYWYRQDPGQGLRLIYYSQIVNDFQKGDIAEGYSVSREKKESFPLTVTSAQKNPTAFYLCASSDRELEQFFGPGTRLTVL.

The rearrangement links TRBV11-3 to TRBJ1-1; D is uncertain. Trimming took off 2 bases at V and 0 bases at J, with 4 bases between the two ends. Germline values: CDR1 SGHNT, CDR2 YENEEA. CDR3 size: 13 residues. CDR3 coding DNA: TGTGCCAGCAGCTTATTAATGAACACTGAAGCTTTCTTT. Its translation: CASSLLMNTEAFF.

The gene calls are TRBV6-6 and TRBJ1-2; D gene ambiguous. From germline, CDR1 is MNHNY and CDR2 SVGAGI (reference sequence). The V end was cut by 2 bases, the J end by 6 bases, with 13 bases between. The CDR3 spans 14 residues. CDR3 sequence: CASSYLTSPHGYTF. The CDR3 coding sequence is TGTGCCAGCAGTTACCTGACATCCCCTCATGGCTACACCTTC.

This chain uses TRBV2 with TRBJ2-3, with D possibly TRBD2 on 6 matching bases. Trimming removed 6 bases at V and 5 bases at J, with 15 bases between. This CDR3 has 14 amino acids. In germline, CDR1 is SNHLY, CDR2 FYNNEI. CDR3 sequence: CASSLRRDLDTQYF. The CDR3 DNA reads TGTGCCAGCAGCCTGAGGCGGGATTTAGATACGCAGTATTTT. Combining the CDR3 with reference TRBV2 and TRBJ2-3 gives the whole variable domain EPEVTQTPSHQVTQMGQEVILRCVPISNHLYFYWYRQILGQKVEFLVSFYNNEISEKSEIFDDQFSVERPDGSNFTLKIRSTKLEDSAMYFCASSLRRDLDTQYFGPGTRLTVL.

This clone has just a few counts. The genes are TRBV5-6 and TRBJ1-4, with D possibly matching TRBD1 (6 bases). CDR3 length: 14 residues. V was trimmed by 2 bases and J by 4 bases, leaving 9 bases between them. CDR1 is SGHDT and CDR2 is YYEEEE in the germline V gene. CDR3 protein: CASSLQGFNEKLFF. The CDR3 nucleotides read TGTGCCAGCAGCTTACAGGGCTTTAATGAAAAACTGTTTTTT.

A few counts support this clone. This chain uses TRBV7-7 with TRBJ2-3; D perhaps matches TRBD2 (5 bases). The CDR3 length is 15 residues. Germline CDR1 SSHAT, CDR2 FNYEAQ (reference sequence). V lost 1 base, J lost 2 bases, and 10 bases lay in between. Here the CDR3 reads CASSLGAGDTDTQYF. As DNA, the CDR3 is TGTGCCAGCAGCTTAGGGGCGGGCGACACAGATACGCAGTATTTT.

V and J are TRBV13 and TRBJ1-2; D not certain. In germline, CDR1 is PRHDT, CDR2 FYEKMQ (reference sequence). V dropped 4 bases and J dropped 8 bases, with 17 bases sitting between them. The length of the CDR3 is 14 residues. The CDR3 spells CASSSRFGVGGYTF. The CDR3 DNA follows: TGTGCCAGCAGCTCGAGATTCGGGGTTGGAGGCTACACCTTC.

The V gene is TRBV7-9, the J gene TRBJ1-4; TRBD1 matches at 7 bases. Germline assignment: CDR1 SEHNR and CDR2 FQNEAQ (reference sequence). CDR3 length: 15 amino acids. With 4 bases clipped from V and 0 bases from J, the junction kept 2 bases outside the gene matches. The CDR3 region has the DNA TGTGCCAGCAGCTACGGGACAGCAACTAATGAAAAACTGTTTTTT. This sequence encodes CASSYGTATNEKLFF.

The gene calls are TRBV4-1 and TRBJ1-2, with 9 bases aligning to TRBD1. V shed 0 bases and J 12 bases; nucleotides not matched to a gene: 5. Germline lookup yields CDR1 MGHRA and CDR2 YSYEKL. The CDR3 length is 13 residues. CDR3 region: CASSQEGTGFHTF. The DNA of the CDR3 is TGCGCCAGCAGCCAAGAAGGGACAGGGTTCCACACCTTC.

The chain employs TRBV4-1 and TRBJ1-5; D gene unclear. The length of the CDR3 is 18 residues. Germline V gives CDR1 MGHRA, CDR2 YSYEKL. The germline V and J ends were trimmed by 0 bases and 1 base, with 16 bases remaining between them. CDR3 coding DNA: TGCGCCAGCAGCCAAGATATAAAGACCTACGGGAGCAATCAGCCCCAGCATTTT. Translated, it gives CASSQDIKTYGSNQPQHF.

The CDR3 reads CASSPGGRSETQYF. CDR3 DNA sequence: TGCGCCAGCAGTCCCGGGGGTCGTTCAGAGACCCAGTACTTC. V and J are TRBV5-1 and TRBJ2-5, with D possibly matching TRBD2 (6 bases). There are 14 residues in the CDR3. Trimming stripped 5 bases from V and 4 bases from J, with 15 bases between. The germline CDR1 and CDR2 sequences are SGHRS and YFSETQ.

V gene TRBV6-5 combines with J gene TRBJ2-7, with TRBD1 as a possible D gene (6 bases). This CDR3 spans 16 amino acids. CDR1 is MNHEY and CDR2 is SVGAGI in the germline V gene. Trimming shortened V by 4 bases and J by 5 bases, and 21 bases separated the two germline ends. CDR3 nucleotide sequence: TGTGCCAGCAGTTGGCGGGCACAGGGTTTCTCGAACGAGCAGTACTTC. This gives the protein CASSWRAQGFSNEQYF.

CDR3 in amino acids: CASSPNVGQGMQRNTIYF. The CDR3 DNA is TGTGCCAGCTCACCAAATGTGGGACAGGGTATGCAACGCAACACCATATATTTT. This chain links TRBV18 with TRBJ1-3; 9 positions agree with TRBD1. The CDR3 extends over 18 amino acids. V lost 2 bases, J lost 7 bases, and 15 bases stayed unmatched. Looked up from germline, CDR1 is KGHSH and CDR2 is LQKENI.

This clone occurred a few times. This chain joins TRBV18 and TRBJ1-1; D might be TRBD1 (5 bases). This CDR3 has 13 amino acids. V was pared by 7 bases and J by 4 bases, with 13 bases between. Germline V gene sequence: CDR1 KGHSH, CDR2 LQKENI. CDR3 loop: CASFPSGGTEAFF. CDR3 DNA: TGTGCCAGCTTCCCGTCCGGGGGCACTGAAGCTTTCTTT.

V gene TRBV10-3 combines with J gene TRBJ2-7; 8 nucleotides agree with TRBD2. This CDR3 comprises 15 residues. The ends lost 0 bases at V and 0 bases at J; junction bases unmatched: 1. From germline, CDR1 is ENHRY and CDR2 SYGVKD. The CDR3: CAISESAGGSYEQYF. The DNA for the CDR3 is TGTGCCATCAGTGAGTCGGCGGGGGGCTCCTACGAGCAGTACTTC.

This clone was detected only a few times. The chain employs TRBV6-6 and TRBJ2-5; D is ambiguous. The CDR3 length is 13 residues. Germline V gene sequence: CDR1 MNHNY, CDR2 SVGAGI (reference sequence). Trimming removed 6 bases at V and 5 bases at J, with 13 bases between. The CDR3 region is CASSNTRWETQYF. CDR3 coding DNA: TGTGCCAGCAGCAATACACGATGGGAGACCCAGTACTTC.

The chain has TRBV29-1 and TRBJ2-1; a weak D match, TRBD1 (7 bases). CDR3 length equals 15 residues. Germline V CDR1 and CDR2: SQVTM, ANQGSEA. The V end lost 0 bases, the J end lost 4 bases, and 13 bases lay between the germline ends. CDR3 in amino acids: CSVEDRAGGYNEQFF. The CDR3, as DNA: TGCAGCGTTGAAGATCGGGCAGGGGGGTACAATGAGCAGTTCTTC.

CDR3 protein: CASSSGQGLYGYTF. The CDR3 nucleotides are TGTGCCAGCAGTTCGGGACAGGGACTTTATGGCTACACCTTC. The chain combines TRBV28 with TRBJ1-2; 9 nucleotides align to TRBD1. The length of the CDR3 is 14 residues. With V trimmed by 4 bases and J by 5 bases, 5 bases remained unmatched. CDR1 and CDR2 (germline): MDHEN, SYDVKM.

This chain uses TRBV6-5 with TRBJ1-2, with D possibly being TRBD1 (6 bases). CDR1 MNHEY and CDR2 SVGAGI come from the germline V gene. The CDR3 loop spans 13 amino acids. Trimming left V 10 bases short and J 5 bases short, with 17 bases between. The CDR3 protein is CATLMGHLYGYTF. For the CDR3, the DNA is TGTGCCACCCTAATGGGACACCTATATGGCTACACCTTC.

The rearrangement uses TRBV19 and TRBJ1-1; 8 bases map to TRBD1. The CDR3 is made up of 14 amino acids. The germline V gene encodes CDR1 LNHDA and CDR2 SQIVND (reference sequence). V lost 4 bases, J lost 11 bases, and 12 bases stayed unmatched. The CDR3 is CASSKGQELVGAFF. The CDR3 nucleotides are TGTGCCAGTAGTAAGGGACAGGAGCTTGTGGGGGCTTTCTTT.

This clone was seen only once. This sequence joins TRBV28 and TRBJ1-2, with D unresolved. CDR1 MDHEN and CDR2 SYDVKM come from the germline V gene. Trimming pared 5 bases from V and 8 bases from J, leaving 12 bases between. This CDR3 is built from 12 residues. Written as DNA, the CDR3 is TGTGCCAGCAGTGCCCCGAGGGAGGGCTACACCTTC. Protein product: CASSAPREGYTF.

This clone has only one observation. The chain links TRBV2 to TRBJ2-7; no firm D call. Per germline, CDR1 SNHLY and CDR2 FYNNEI. CDR3 size: 14 residues. V lost 4 bases to trimming and J lost 1 base, with 11 bases between them. CDR3 sequence (DNA): TGTGCCAGCAGTGTGGGCAGCACGTCCTACGAGCAGTACTTC. Encoded protein: CASSVGSTSYEQYF.

This chain links TRBV27 with TRBJ2-3; TRBD2 aligns across 13 bases. CDR3 length equals 15 residues. Germline lookup yields CDR1 MNHEY and CDR2 SMNVEV (reference sequence). Losses at the gene ends were 6 bases for V and 7 bases for J; bases not matched to a gene: 7. The CDR3 bases are TGTGCCAGCAGAACTAGCGGGGGGGCCGGACATACGCAGTATTTT. As protein: CASRTSGGAGHTQYF.